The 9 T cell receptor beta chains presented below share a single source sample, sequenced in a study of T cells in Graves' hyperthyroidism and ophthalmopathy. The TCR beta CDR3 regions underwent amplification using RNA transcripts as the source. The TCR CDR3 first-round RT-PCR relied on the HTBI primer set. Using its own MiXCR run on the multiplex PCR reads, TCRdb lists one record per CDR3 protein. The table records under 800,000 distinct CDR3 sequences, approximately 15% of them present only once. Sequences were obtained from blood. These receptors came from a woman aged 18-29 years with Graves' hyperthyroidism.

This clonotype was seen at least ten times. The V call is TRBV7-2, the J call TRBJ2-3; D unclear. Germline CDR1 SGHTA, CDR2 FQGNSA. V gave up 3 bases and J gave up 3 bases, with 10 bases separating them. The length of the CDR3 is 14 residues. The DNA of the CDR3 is TGTGCCAGCAGCTTGAGGTCCCTGACAGATACGCAGTATTTT. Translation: CASSLRSLTDTQYF. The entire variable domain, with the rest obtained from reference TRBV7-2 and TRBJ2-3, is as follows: GAGVSQSPSNKVTEKGKDVELRCDPISGHTALYWYRQSLGQGLEFLIYFQGNSAPDKSGLPSDRFSAERTGGSVSTLTIQRTQQEDSAVYLCASSLRSLTDTQYFGPGTRLTVL.

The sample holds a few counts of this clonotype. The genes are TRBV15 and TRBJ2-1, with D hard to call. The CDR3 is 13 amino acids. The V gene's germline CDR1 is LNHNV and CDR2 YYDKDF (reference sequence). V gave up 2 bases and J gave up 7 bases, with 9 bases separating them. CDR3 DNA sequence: TGTGCCACCAGCAGACTAGAATTGAATGAGCAGTTCTTC. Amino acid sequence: CATSRLELNEQFF.

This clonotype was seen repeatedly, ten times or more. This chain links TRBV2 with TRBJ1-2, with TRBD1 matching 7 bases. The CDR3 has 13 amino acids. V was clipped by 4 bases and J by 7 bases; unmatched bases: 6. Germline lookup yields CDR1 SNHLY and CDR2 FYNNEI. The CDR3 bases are TGTGCCAGCAGTGTGACAGGGCCCCCTGGCTACACCTTC. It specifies CASSVTGPPGYTF.

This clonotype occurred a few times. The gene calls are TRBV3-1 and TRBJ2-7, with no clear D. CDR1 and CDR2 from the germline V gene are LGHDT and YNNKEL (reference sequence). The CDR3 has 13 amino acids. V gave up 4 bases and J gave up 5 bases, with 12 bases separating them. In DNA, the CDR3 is TGTGCCAGCAGCCTAGGTTTAGAAGACGAGCAGTACTTC. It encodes CASSLGLEDEQYF.

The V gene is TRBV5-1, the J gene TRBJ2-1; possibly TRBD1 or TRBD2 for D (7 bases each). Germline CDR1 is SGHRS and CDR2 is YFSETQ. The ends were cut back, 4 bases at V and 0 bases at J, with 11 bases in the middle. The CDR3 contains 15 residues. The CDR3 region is CASSQRDSSYNEQFF. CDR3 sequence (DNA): TGCGCCAGCAGCCAGCGGGACAGCTCCTACAATGAGCAGTTCTTC.

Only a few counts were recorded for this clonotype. The CDR3 region is CASSFEDANQPQHF. For the CDR3, the DNA is TGTGCCAGCAGTTTTGAGGATGCGAATCAGCCCCAGCATTTT. The genes are TRBV12-3 or TRBV12-4 and TRBJ1-5; no reliable D call. V gave up 3 bases and J gave up 4 bases, with 10 bases separating them. CDR3 length equals 14 residues.

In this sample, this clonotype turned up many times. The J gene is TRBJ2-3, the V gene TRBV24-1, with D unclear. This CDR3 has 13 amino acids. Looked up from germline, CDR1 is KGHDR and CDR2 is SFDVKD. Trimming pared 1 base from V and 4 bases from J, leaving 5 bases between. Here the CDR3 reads CATSDFLADTQYF. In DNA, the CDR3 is TGTGCCACCAGTGATTTCCTCGCAGATACGCAGTATTTT.

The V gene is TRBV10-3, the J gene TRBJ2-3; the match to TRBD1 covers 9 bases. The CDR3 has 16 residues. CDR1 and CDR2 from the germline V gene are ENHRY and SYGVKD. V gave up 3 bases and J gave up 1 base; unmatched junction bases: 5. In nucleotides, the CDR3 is TGTGCCATCAGTGACCCGACAGGGGGGGGCACAGATACGCAGTATTTT. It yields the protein CAISDPTGGGTDTQYF.

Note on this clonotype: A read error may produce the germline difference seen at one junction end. CDR3 sequence: CASLITYNSLLHF. In DNA form, the CDR3 reads TGTGCCAGCTTAATCACCTATAATTCACTCCTCCACTTT. V usage is TRBV2 and J usage is TRBJ1-6; D call uncertain. Germline V gene data show CDR1 as SNHLY and CDR2 as FYNNEI. The CDR3 extends over 13 amino acids.